The 21 T cell receptor beta chains in this list originate from one sample, sequenced in a study of primary melanoma T cells and metastatic recurrence. Some clones are missing from TCRdb's copy, which holds only in-frame ones; the method was immunoSEQ multiplex PCR. The data show approximately 300 clones, approximately 88% seen once. The sequenced sample was melanoma tumor tissue. The receptor set was obtained from a human donor with melanoma.

The genes are TRBV11-3 and TRBJ2-3, with a weak D call TRBD2 (6 bases). Trimming shortened V by 1 base and J by 7 bases, and 18 bases separated the two germline ends. CDR1 is SGHNT, CDR2 YENEEA, per germline. This CDR3 is built from 16 residues. The CDR3 coding sequence is TGTGCCAGCAGCTTAGTGCGGGGTTTACGACGGTATACGCAGTATTTT. It encodes CASSLVRGLRRYTQYF.

This clone was seen a few times. The V call is TRBV6-8, the J call TRBJ1-1; tentatively, D is TRBD1 (6 bases). Trimming removed 10 bases at V and 0 bases at J, with 18 bases between. Germline V lookup: CDR1 MNHGY, CDR2 SAAAGT. This CDR3 spans 15 amino acids. CDR3 DNA: TGTGCCACCTCTCCGACAGGCTTTATGAACACTGAAGCTTTCTTT. Translated, it gives CATSPTGFMNTEAFF.

The rearrangement joins TRBV7-6 to TRBJ2-1; 9 bases match TRBD2. After removal of 7 bases from V and 7 bases from J, the junction contained 8 bases not matched to a gene. The CDR3 runs 14 residues. The germline V gene encodes CDR1 SGHVS and CDR2 FNYEAQ. The CDR3 DNA follows: TGTGCCAGCACCCTAGCGGGGTCTTGGAATGAGCAGTTCTTC. Amino acids: CASTLAGSWNEQFF.

CDR3 DNA sequence: TGTGTTATCCAGGGTGCGCCGACAGATACGCAGTATTTT. As protein: CVIQGAPTDTQYF. V is TRBV28 and J is TRBJ2-3; TRBD1 is a possible D gene (5 bases). The CDR3 has 13 amino acids. CDR1 is MDHEN and CDR2 is SYDVKM in the germline V gene. The entire variable domain, with the rest obtained from reference TRBV28 and TRBJ2-3, is as follows: DVKVTQSSRYLVKRTGEKVFLECVQDMDHENMFWYRQDPGLGLRLIYFSYDVKMKEKGDIPEGYSVSREKKERFSLILESASTNQTSMYLCVIQGAPTDTQYFGPGTRLTVL.

The genes are TRBV18 and TRBJ2-3, with TRBD1 as a possible D gene (6 bases). V lost 3 bases to trimming and J lost 2 bases, with 12 bases between them. Germline V CDR1 and CDR2: KGHSH, LQKENI. This CDR3 contains 15 residues. The CDR3 loop reads CASSPRGQSTDTQYF. CDR3 sequence (DNA): TGTGCCAGCTCACCCCGTGGACAGTCCACAGATACGCAGTATTTT. The entire variable domain, with the rest obtained from reference TRBV18 and TRBJ2-3, is as follows: NAGVMQNPRHLVRRRGQEARLRCSPMKGHSHVYWYRQLPEEGLKFMVYLQKENIIDESGMPKERFSAEFPKEGPSILRIQQVVRGDSAAYFCASSPRGQSTDTQYFGPGTRLTVL.

The chain couples TRBV29-1 to TRBJ2-7; the match to TRBD1 covers 7 bases. V dropped 4 bases and J dropped 3; count of bases not matched to a gene: 12. Germline values: CDR1 SQVTM, CDR2 ANQGSEA. The CDR3 is 15 residues long. The CDR3 nucleotides read TGCAGCGTTGGTTTGTTACAGGGGACATACTACGAGCAGTACTTC. This gives the protein CSVGLLQGTYYEQYF.

The rearrangement uses TRBV7-1 and TRBJ2-1; 14 bases are a match to TRBD2. TRBV7-1 belongs to the ORF category, with a function that is uncertain. CDR3 length: 16 residues. The ends lost 3 bases at V and 4 bases at J; junction bases unmatched: 2. CDR3 region: CASSSGLAGVYNEQFF. The DNA for the CDR3 is TGTGCCAGCAGCTCGGGACTAGCGGGAGTTTACAATGAGCAGTTCTTC.

The chain uses TRBV18 and TRBJ1-5; D may be TRBD1 (5 bases). The J call may be wrong; the DNA end is better matched by TRBJ2-3. This CDR3 is 15 amino acids long. The germline V gene encodes CDR1 KGHSH and CDR2 LQKENI. CDR3 DNA sequence: TGTGCCAGCTCACCCCCAGGGATGGGGAATCAGCCCCAGTATTTT. It specifies CASSPPGMGNQPQYF.

This clone occurred once. The chain joins TRBV7-7 to TRBJ2-5; a possible D gene is TRBD2 (6 bases). The CDR3 extends over 17 amino acids. V was clipped by 5 bases and J by 2 bases, with 21 bases between them. In germline, CDR1 is SSHAT, CDR2 FNYEAQ (reference sequence). The CDR3 is CASSPRPPISGQETQYF. The CDR3, as DNA: TGTGCCAGCAGCCCGCGACCCCCAATTAGCGGTCAAGAGACCCAGTACTTC.

This clone was observed once. The chain carries TRBV7-6 and TRBJ2-1; 14 nucleotides align to TRBD2. The CDR3 length is 16 residues. Trimming removed 1 base from V and 7 bases from J; junction bases left unmatched: 3. Germline-derived CDR1 and CDR2 are SGHVS and FNYEAQ. CDR3 DNA sequence: TGTGCCAGCAGCTTAGTAGGACTAGCGGGAGGTAATGAGCAGTTCTTC. Protein product: CASSLVGLAGGNEQFF.

This clone was recorded only once. The gene calls are TRBV11-3 and TRBJ2-5, with 14 nucleotides matching TRBD2. Germline V lookup: CDR1 SGHNT, CDR2 YENEEA. J lost 3 bases, V lost 5 bases, and 2 bases had no gene match. The CDR3 consists of 15 residues. The CDR3 sequence is CASSLTSGREETQYF. The CDR3, as DNA: TGTGCCAGCAGCCTGACTAGCGGGAGGGAAGAGACCCAGTACTTC. Looking up the rest from reference TRBV11-3 and TRBJ2-5 gives the full variable domain: EAGVVQSPRYKIIEKKQPVAFWCNPISGHNTLYWYLQNLGQGPELLIRYENEEAVDDSQLPKDRFSAERLKGVDSTLKIQPAELGDSAVYLCASSLTSGREETQYFGPGTRLLVL.

This clone turned up a few times. The gene calls are TRBV10-2 and TRBJ1-3; D call uncertain. The V end was cut by 2 bases, the J end by 2 bases, with 7 bases between. The CDR3 sequence is 14 residues long. CDR1 and CDR2 (germline): WSHSY, SAAADI. The CDR3 is CASSEQRPGNTIYF. The CDR3 nucleotides read TGCGCCAGCAGTGAGCAGAGACCTGGAAACACCATATATTTT.

The chain joins TRBV11-3 to TRBJ2-2; 7 positions agree with TRBD2. Trimming at V came to 5 bases and at J to 5 bases, leaving 5 bases not matched to a gene. CDR1 and CDR2 (germline): SGHNT, YENEEA. CDR3 length: 14 amino acids. In nucleotides, the CDR3 is TGTGCCAGCAGCCAAGCGGGATTTACCGGGGAGCTGTTTTTT. It translates to CASSQAGFTGELFF.

The chain is built from TRBV28 and TRBJ2-7; 7 nucleotides line up with TRBD1. The CDR3 is 13 residues long. Unmatched junction bases numbered 5, after V lost 6 bases and J lost 3 bases. Germline loops: CDR1 MDHEN, CDR2 SYDVKM. The CDR3 sequence is CASRTGTVYEQYF. The CDR3 DNA is TGTGCCAGCAGAACCGGGACAGTCTACGAGCAGTACTTC.

The chain is built from TRBV18 and TRBJ2-7; either TRBD1 or TRBD2 may fit D (5 bases each). There are 14 residues in the CDR3. The V end lost 4 bases, the J end lost 2 bases, and 12 bases lay between the germline ends. CDR1 and CDR2 (germline): KGHSH, LQKENI. CDR3 residues: CASSLWDQPYEQYF. Here the CDR3 DNA reads TGTGCCAGCTCACTCTGGGACCAACCCTACGAGCAGTACTTC.

V gene TRBV11-3 combines with J gene TRBJ2-7, with D hard to call. Trimming pared 1 base from V and 4 bases from J, leaving 14 bases between. Germline V gene lookup returns CDR1 SGHNT and CDR2 YENEEA. The CDR3 runs 15 residues. The CDR3 reads CASSLGTDGSYEQYF. In nucleotides, the CDR3 is TGTGCCAGCAGCTTAGGTACGGACGGGTCGTACGAGCAGTACTTC. The full variable domain, in which reference TRBV11-3 and TRBJ2-7 provide the parts outside the CDR3, is EAGVVQSPRYKIIEKKQPVAFWCNPISGHNTLYWYLQNLGQGPELLIRYENEEAVDDSQLPKDRFSAERLKGVDSTLKIQPAELGDSAVYLCASSLGTDGSYEQYFGPGTRLTVT.

This clone has more than one count but fewer than ten. CDR3: CASRLGTPPYEQYF. The CDR3, as DNA: TGTGCCAGCAGGCTCGGGACGCCCCCCTACGAGCAGTACTTC. This chain joins TRBV6-8 and TRBJ2-7; perhaps D is TRBD1 or TRBD2 (5 bases each). This CDR3 contains 14 residues. The V gene's germline CDR1 is MNHGY and CDR2 SAAAGT. Between the trimmed V and J ends, which lost 6 bases and 2 bases, there was a span of 14 bases.

This clone was detected only once. The J gene is TRBJ1-4, the V gene TRBV11-3; 7 nucleotides align to TRBD1. Germline V CDR1 and CDR2: SGHNT, YENEEA. The ends lost 5 bases at V and 0 bases at J; junction bases unmatched: 18. The length of the CDR3 is 20 residues. The CDR3 DNA reads as TGTGCCAGCAGCCATAGTCCCCGCCGGGACAGCCAAGCAACTAATGAAAAACTGTTTTTT. Amino acids: CASSHSPRRDSQATNEKLFF.

The rearrangement links TRBV7-7 to TRBJ1-5; D not resolved. The V end was cut by 5 bases, the J end by 2 bases, with 16 bases between. There are 16 residues in the CDR3. Looked up from germline, CDR1 is SSHAT and CDR2 is FNYEAQ (reference sequence). The CDR3 coding sequence is TGTGCCAGCAGCCCCCTTGGCAGGCAGGGCAATCAGCCCCAGCATTTT. This translates into CASSPLGRQGNQPQHF.

The rearrangement joins TRBV7-1 to TRBJ1-4; D perhaps matches TRBD1 (6 bases). TRBV7-1 is classed as an ORF, of uncertain function. The CDR3 covers 15 residues. Trimming took 5 bases from V and 3 from J, leaving 13 bases between them. The CDR3 protein is CASSPQGRSNEKLFF. The CDR3, as DNA: TGTGCCAGCAGCCCCCAGGGGCGGTCTAATGAAAAACTGTTTTTT.

The CDR3, as DNA: TGTGCCAGCAGCCAAGTGGAGGTCTCGTCACCCCATACGCAGTATTTT. Its protein is CASSQVEVSSPHTQYF. This chain connects TRBV7-6 to TRBJ2-3; the D gene is possibly TRBD2 (5 bases). The germline gives CDR1 SGHVS, CDR2 FNYEAQ. Trimming took off 5 bases at V and 7 bases at J, with 22 bases between the two ends. CDR3 size: 16 residues.